These 6 T cell receptor beta chains came from one sample sequenced in a study of T cells in Graves' hyperthyroidism and ophthalmopathy. TCR beta CDR3 sequences were amplified from RNA transcripts. TCR CDR3 underwent first-round RT-PCR with the HTBI primer set. TCRdb re-called the multiplex PCR reads with MiXCR, one entry per CDR3 protein. In the table there are fewer than 850,000 distinct CDR3 sequences, 15% to 20% of which are singletons. Sequencing used blood. These TCRs come from a man aged 50 to 60 with Graves' hyperthyroidism.

This rearrangement joins TRBV28 to TRBJ2-7, with 7 bases that match TRBD1. V was clipped by 5 bases and J by 3 bases; unmatched bases: 10. Germline CDR1 is MDHEN and CDR2 is SYDVKM. The CDR3 sequence is 15 residues long. The CDR3 coding sequence is TGTGCCAGCAGTGCTGGGACAGACACCGTCTACGAGCAGTACTTC. This codes for CASSAGTDTVYEQYF. Filled out from reference TRBV28 and TRBJ2-7, the complete variable domain reads DVKVTQSSRYLVKRTGEKVFLECVQDMDHENMFWYRQDPGLGLRLIYFSYDVKMKEKGDIPEGYSVSREKKERFSLILESASTNQTSMYLCASSAGTDTVYEQYFGPGTRLTVT.

This clonotype was counted ten times or more. The chain recombines TRBV27 with TRBJ2-7; D is unclear. The length of the CDR3 is 14 residues. The V end lost 5 bases, the J end lost 0 bases, and 11 bases lay between the germline ends. Germline CDR1 MNHEY, CDR2 SMNVEV (reference sequence). The CDR3 loop is CASSLEADSYEQYF. The CDR3 DNA is TGTGCCAGCAGTCTCGAGGCGGACTCCTACGAGCAGTACTTC.

In this sample, this clonotype turned up many times. The chain has TRBV28 and TRBJ2-3; D is perhaps TRBD2 (5 bases). Trimming left V 6 bases short and J 2 bases short, with 15 bases between. CDR3 length equals 15 residues. CDR1 and CDR2 from the germline V gene are MDHEN and SYDVKM. The DNA of the CDR3 is TGTGCCAGCAGCTTCCCAGCGGCCTACACAGATACGCAGTATTTT. This gives the protein CASSFPAAYTDTQYF.

On this clonotype: A much larger clone differs from this one at a single base, so this may be a read error. This chain connects TRBV10-3 to TRBJ1-2; D possibly corresponds to TRBD1 (5 bases). Trimming removed 0 bases at V and 7 bases at J, with 18 bases between. The V gene's germline CDR1 is ENHRY and CDR2 SYGVKD. CDR3 length: 16 residues. The DNA for the CDR3 is TGTGCCATCAGTGAGTCGGTATTCAGGCAGGGCGCTGGCTACACCTTC. It translates to CAISESVFRQGAGYTF.

This clonotype was counted many times. V gene TRBV28 combines with J gene TRBJ2-1; 11 bases fit TRBD2. The J segment lost 9 bases and the V segment lost 5 bases, leaving 9 bases of the junction unmatched. The CDR3 loop spans 15 amino acids. From germline, CDR1 is MDHEN and CDR2 SYDVKM. The CDR3: CASSPTSGSSVEQFF. CDR3 nucleotides: TGTGCCAGCAGTCCTACTAGCGGGAGCTCGGTTGAGCAGTTCTTC.

This clonotype was seen at least ten times. This sequence joins TRBV13 and TRBJ1-1; no firm D call. This CDR3 has 16 amino acids. From germline, CDR1 is PRHDT and CDR2 FYEKMQ (reference sequence). The V end lost 4 bases, the J end lost 0 bases, and 15 bases lay between the germline ends. The chain's CDR3 is CASSYDREVLNTEAFF. CDR3 nucleotides: TGTGCCAGCAGCTACGATCGGGAGGTTTTGAACACTGAAGCTTTCTTT.